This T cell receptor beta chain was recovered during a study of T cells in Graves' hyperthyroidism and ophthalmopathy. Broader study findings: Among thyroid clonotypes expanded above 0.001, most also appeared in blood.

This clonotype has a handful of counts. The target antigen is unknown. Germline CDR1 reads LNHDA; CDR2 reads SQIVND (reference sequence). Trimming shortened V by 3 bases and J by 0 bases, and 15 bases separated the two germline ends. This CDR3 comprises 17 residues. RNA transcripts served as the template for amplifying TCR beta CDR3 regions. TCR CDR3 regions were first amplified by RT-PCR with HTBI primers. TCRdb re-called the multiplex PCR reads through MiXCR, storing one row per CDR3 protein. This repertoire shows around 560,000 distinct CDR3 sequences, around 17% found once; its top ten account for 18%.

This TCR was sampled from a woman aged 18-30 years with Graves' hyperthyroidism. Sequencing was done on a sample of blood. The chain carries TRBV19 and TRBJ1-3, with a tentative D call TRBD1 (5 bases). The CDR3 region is CASSMLRDGPSGNTIYF. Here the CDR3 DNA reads TGTGCCAGTAGTATGCTCCGGGACGGTCCCTCTGGAAACACCATATATTTT.